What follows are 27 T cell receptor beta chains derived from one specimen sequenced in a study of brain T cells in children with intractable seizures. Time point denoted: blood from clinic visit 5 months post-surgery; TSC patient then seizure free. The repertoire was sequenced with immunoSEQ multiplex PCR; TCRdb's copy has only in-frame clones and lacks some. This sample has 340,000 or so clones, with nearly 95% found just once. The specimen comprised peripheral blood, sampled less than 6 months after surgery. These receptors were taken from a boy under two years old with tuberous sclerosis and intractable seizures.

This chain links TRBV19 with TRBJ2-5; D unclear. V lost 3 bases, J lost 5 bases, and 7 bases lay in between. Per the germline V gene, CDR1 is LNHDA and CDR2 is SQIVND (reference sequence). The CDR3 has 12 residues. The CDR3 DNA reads TGTGCCAGTAGTATGGGCAGGGAGACCCAGTACTTC. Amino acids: CASSMGRETQYF. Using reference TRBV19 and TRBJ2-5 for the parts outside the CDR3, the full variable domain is DGGITQSPKYLFRKEGQNVTLSCEQNLNHDAMYWYRQDPGQGLRLIYYSQIVNDFQKGDIAEGYSVSREKKESFPLTVTSAQKNPTAFYLCASSMGRETQYFGPGTRLLVL.

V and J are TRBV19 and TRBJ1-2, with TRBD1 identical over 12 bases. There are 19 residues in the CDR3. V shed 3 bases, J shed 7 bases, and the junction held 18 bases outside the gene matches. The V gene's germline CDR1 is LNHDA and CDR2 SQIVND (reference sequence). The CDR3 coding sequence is TGTGCCAGTAGTATTCCCTCTCTCCGGGACAGGGGGCGGCTTGGTGGCTACACCTTC. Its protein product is CASSIPSLRDRGRLGGYTF.

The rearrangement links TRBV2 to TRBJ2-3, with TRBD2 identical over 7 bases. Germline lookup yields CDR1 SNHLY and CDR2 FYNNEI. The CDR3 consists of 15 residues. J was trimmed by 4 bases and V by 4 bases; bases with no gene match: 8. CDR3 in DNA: TGTGCCAGCAGTGGAGCGGGGCGGAGTTCAGATACGCAGTATTTT. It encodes CASSGAGRSSDTQYF.

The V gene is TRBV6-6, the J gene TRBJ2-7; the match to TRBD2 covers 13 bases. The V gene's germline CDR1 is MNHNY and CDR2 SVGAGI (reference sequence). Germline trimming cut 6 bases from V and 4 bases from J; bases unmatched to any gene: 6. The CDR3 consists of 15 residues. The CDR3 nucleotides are TGTGCCAGCAGCCCCTGGACTAGCGGGAGATACGAGCAGTACTTC. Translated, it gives CASSPWTSGRYEQYF.

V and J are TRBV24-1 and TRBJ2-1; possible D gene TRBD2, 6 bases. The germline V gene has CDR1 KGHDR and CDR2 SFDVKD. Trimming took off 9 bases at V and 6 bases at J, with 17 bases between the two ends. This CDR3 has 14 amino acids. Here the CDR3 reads CATSPGEVSNEQFF. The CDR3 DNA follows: TGTGCCACCTCCCCCGGGGAGGTCAGCAATGAGCAGTTCTTC.

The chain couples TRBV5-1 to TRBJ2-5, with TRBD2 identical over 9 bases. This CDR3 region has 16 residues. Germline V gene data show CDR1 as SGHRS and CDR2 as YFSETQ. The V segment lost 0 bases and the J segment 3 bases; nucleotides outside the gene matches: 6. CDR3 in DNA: TGCGCCAGCAGCTTGGGTAGCGGGAGCTCCGAAGAGACCCAGTACTTC. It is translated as CASSLGSGSSEETQYF.

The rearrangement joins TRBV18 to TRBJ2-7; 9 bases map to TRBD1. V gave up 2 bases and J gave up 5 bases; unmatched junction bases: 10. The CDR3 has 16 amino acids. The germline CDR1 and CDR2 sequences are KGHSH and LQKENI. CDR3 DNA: TGTGCCAGCTCACCAGGCATCGGGACAGGGTCCCACGAGCAGTACTTC. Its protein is CASSPGIGTGSHEQYF. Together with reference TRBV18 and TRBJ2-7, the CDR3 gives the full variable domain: NAGVMQNPRHLVRRRGQEARLRCSPMKGHSHVYWYRQLPEEGLKFMVYLQKENIIDESGMPKERFSAEFPKEGPSILRIQQVVRGDSAAYFCASSPGIGTGSHEQYFGPGTRLTVT.

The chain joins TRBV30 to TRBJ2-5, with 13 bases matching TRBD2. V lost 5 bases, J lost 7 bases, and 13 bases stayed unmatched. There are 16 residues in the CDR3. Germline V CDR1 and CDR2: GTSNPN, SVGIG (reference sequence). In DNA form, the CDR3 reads TGTGCCTGGCGGACTAGCGGGAGTAAATTTACGGGGACCCAGTACTTC. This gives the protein CAWRTSGSKFTGTQYF. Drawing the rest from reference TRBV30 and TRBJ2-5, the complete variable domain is SQTIHQWPATLVQPVGSPLSLECTVEGTSNPNLYWYRQAAGRGLQLLFYSVGIGQISSEVPQNLSASRPQDRQFILSSKKLLLSDSGFYLCAWRTSGSKFTGTQYFGPGTRLLVL.

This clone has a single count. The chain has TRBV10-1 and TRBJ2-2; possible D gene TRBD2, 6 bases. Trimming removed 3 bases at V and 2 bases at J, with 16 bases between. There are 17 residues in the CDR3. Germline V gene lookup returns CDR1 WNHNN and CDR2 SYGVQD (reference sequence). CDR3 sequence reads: CASSDVRGSQNTGELFF. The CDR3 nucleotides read TGCGCCAGCAGTGATGTGCGGGGCAGCCAAAACACCGGGGAGCTGTTTTTT.

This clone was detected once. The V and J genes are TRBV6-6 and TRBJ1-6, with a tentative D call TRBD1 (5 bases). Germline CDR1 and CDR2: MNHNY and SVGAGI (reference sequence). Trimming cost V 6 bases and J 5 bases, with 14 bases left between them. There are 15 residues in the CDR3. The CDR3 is CASSPQGIDNSPLHF. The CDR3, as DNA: TGTGCCAGCAGCCCCCAGGGAATAGATAATTCACCCCTCCACTTT.

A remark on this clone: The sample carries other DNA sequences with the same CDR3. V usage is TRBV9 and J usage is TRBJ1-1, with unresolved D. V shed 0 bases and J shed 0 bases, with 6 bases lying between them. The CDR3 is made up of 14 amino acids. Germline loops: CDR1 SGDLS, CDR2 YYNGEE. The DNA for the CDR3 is TGTGCCAGCAGCGTAGCGCCGGTGAACACTGAAGCTTTCTTT. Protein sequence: CASSVAPVNTEAFF. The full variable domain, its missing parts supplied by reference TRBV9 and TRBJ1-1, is DSGVTQTPKHLITATGQRVTLRCSPRSGDLSVYWYQQSLDQGLQFLIQYYNGEERAKGNILERFSAQQFPDLHSELNLSSLELGDSALYFCASSVAPVNTEAFFGQGTRLTVV.

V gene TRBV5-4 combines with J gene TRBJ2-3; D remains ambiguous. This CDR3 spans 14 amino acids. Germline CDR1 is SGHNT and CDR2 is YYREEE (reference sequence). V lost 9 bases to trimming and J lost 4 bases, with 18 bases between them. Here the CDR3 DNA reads TGTGCCAACAGTTGGTGGCAGGCGGCAGATACGCAGTATTTT. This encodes CANSWWQAADTQYF.

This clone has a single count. CDR3 loop: CASSISKNTGELFF. The DNA for the CDR3 is TGTGCCAGTAGTATAAGCAAGAACACCGGGGAGCTGTTTTTT. This rearrangement joins TRBV19 to TRBJ2-2; D uncertain. The length of the CDR3 is 14 residues. Trimming took off 2 bases at V and 1 base at J, with 5 bases between the two ends. Germline-derived CDR1 and CDR2 are LNHDA and SQIVND (reference sequence).

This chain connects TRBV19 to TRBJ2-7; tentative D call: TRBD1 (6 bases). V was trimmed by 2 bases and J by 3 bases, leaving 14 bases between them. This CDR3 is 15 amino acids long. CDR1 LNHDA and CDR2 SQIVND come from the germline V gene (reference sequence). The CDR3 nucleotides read TGTGCCAGTAGTATATTTCTGGGGGCGGGCTACGAGCAGTACTTC. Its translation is CASSIFLGAGYEQYF.

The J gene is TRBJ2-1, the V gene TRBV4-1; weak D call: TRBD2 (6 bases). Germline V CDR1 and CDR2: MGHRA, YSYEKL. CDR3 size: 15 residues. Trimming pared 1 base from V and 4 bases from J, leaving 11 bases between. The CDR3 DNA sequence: TGCGCCAGCAGCCAAGTCGGGGGTGGGTACAATGAGCAGTTCTTC. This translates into CASSQVGGGYNEQFF.

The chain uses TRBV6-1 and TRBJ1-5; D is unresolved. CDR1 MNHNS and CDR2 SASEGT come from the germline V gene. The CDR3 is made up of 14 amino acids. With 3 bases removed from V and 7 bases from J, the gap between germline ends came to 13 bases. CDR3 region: CASSEAGGRQPQHF. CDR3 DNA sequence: TGTGCCAGCAGTGAGGCCGGAGGGAGGCAGCCCCAGCATTTT.

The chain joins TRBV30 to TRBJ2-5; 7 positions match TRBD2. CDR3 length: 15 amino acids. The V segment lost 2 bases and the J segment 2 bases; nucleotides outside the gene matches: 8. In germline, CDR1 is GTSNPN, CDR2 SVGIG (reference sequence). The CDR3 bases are TGTGCCTGGAGTCCCTTCGCGCGGGGGCAAGAGACCCAGTACTTC. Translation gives CAWSPFARGQETQYF.

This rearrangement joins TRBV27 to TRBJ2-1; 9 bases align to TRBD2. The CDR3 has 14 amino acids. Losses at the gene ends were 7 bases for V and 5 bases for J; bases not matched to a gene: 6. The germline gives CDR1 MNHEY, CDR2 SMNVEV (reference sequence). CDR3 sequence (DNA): TGTGCCAGCACCCGGCTAGCGGGGCACAATGAGCAGTTCTTC. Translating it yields CASTRLAGHNEQFF.

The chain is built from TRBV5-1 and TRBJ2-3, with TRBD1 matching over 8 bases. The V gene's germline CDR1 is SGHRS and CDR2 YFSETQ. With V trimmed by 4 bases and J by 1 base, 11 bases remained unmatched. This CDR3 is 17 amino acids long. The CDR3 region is CASSPPQTGDGTDTQYF. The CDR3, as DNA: TGCGCCAGCAGCCCTCCCCAGACAGGGGACGGCACAGATACGCAGTATTTT.

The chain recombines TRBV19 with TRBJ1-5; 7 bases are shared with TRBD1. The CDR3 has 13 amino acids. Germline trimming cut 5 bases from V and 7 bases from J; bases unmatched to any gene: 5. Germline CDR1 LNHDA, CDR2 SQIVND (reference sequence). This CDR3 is CASSSQGGQPQHF. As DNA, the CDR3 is TGTGCCAGTAGTTCCCAAGGGGGCCAGCCCCAGCATTTT.

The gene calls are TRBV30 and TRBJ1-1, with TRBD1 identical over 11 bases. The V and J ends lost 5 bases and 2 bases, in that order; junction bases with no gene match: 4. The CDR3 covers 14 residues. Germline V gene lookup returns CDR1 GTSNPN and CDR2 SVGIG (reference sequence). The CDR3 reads CAWLRTGGNTEAFF. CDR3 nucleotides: TGTGCCTGGTTAAGGACAGGGGGCAACACTGAAGCTTTCTTT.

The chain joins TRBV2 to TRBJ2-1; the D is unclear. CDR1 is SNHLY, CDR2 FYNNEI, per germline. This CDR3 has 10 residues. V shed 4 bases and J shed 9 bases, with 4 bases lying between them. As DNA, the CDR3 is TGTGCCAGCAGTGCCGTTGAGCAGTTCTTC. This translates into CASSAVEQFF.

In DNA, the CDR3 is TGTGCCAGCAGTTTAAACGGCGCCAATGAGCAGTTCTTC. Its translation is CASSLNGANEQFF. V and J are TRBV27 and TRBJ2-1; D is unresolved. This CDR3 spans 13 amino acids. Germline CDR1 is MNHEY and CDR2 is SMNVEV (reference sequence). The V end was cut by 2 bases, the J end by 6 bases, with 8 bases between.

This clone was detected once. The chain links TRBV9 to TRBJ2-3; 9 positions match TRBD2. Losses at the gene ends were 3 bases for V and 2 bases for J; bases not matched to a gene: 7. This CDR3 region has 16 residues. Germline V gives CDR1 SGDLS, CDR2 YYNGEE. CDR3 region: CASSAPLAGVTDTQYF. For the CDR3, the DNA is TGTGCCAGCAGCGCCCCATTAGCGGGGGTCACAGATACGCAGTATTTT.

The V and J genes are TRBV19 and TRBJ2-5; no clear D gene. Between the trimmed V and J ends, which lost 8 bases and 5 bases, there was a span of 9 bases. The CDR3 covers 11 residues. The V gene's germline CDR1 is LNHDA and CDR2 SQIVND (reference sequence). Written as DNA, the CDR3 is TGTGCCAGTGGTCGGGTGGAGACCCAGTACTTC. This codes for CASGRVETQYF. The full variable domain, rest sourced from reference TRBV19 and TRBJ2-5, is DGGITQSPKYLFRKEGQNVTLSCEQNLNHDAMYWYRQDPGQGLRLIYYSQIVNDFQKGDIAEGYSVSREKKESFPLTVTSAQKNPTAFYLCASGRVETQYFGPGTRLLVL.

Written as DNA, the CDR3 is TGTGCCAGTACCCTCGACCCGGACTATGGCTACACCTTC. Protein: CASTLDPDYGYTF. The chain uses TRBV19 and TRBJ1-2, with no clear D. The CDR3 extends over 13 amino acids. V shed 7 bases and J shed 3 bases, with 12 bases lying between them. The germline gives CDR1 LNHDA, CDR2 SQIVND (reference sequence).

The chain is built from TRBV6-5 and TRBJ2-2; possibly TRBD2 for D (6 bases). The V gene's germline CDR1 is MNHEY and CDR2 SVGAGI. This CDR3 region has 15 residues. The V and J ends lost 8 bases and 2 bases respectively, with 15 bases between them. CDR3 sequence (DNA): TGTGCCAGCCGGGGGACTGAGCAAAACACCGGGGAGCTGTTTTTT. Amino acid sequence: CASRGTEQNTGELFF.